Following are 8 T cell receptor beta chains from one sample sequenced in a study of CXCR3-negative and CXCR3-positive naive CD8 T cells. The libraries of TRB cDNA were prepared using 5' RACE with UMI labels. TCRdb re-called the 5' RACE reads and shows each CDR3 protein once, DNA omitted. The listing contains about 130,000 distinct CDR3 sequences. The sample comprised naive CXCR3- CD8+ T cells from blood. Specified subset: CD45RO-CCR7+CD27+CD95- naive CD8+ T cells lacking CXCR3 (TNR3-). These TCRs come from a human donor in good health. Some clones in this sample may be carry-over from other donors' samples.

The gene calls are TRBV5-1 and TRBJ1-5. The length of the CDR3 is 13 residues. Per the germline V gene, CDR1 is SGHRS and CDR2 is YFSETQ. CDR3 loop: CASSFGGRQPQHF.

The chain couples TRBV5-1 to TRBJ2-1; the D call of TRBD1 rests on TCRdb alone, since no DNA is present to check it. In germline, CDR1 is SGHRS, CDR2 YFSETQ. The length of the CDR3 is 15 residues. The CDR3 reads CASSLWTGGENEQFF.

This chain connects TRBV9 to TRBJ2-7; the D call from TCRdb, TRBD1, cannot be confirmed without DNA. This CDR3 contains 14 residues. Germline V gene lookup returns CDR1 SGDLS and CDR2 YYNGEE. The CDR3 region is CASSVDLGPYEQYF. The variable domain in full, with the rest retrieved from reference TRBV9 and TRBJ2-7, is DSGVTQTPKHLITATGQRVTLRCSPRSGDLSVYWYQQSLDQGLQFLIQYYNGEERAKGNILERFSAQQFPDLHSELNLSSLELGDSALYFCASSVDLGPYEQYFGPGTRLTVT.

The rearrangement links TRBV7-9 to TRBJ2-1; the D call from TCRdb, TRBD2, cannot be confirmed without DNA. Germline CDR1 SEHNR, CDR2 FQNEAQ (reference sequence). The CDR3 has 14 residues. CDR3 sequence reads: CASIAESSYNEQFF.

The CDR3: CASSLRGTDKNIQYF. This chain joins TRBV27 and TRBJ2-4; TCRdb indicates TRBD1, and absent DNA this call remains unverified. This CDR3 contains 15 residues. CDR1 and CDR2 (germline): MNHEY, SMNVEV (reference sequence).

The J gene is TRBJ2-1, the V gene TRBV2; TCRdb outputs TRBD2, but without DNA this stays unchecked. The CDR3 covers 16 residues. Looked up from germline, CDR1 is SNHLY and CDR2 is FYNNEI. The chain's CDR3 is CASHPNLAGAVNEQFF.

CDR3 loop: CASSTVRGAEPTDTQYF. This chain connects TRBV28 to TRBJ2-3; TCRdb designates TRBD1, a call that cannot be tested without DNA. The CDR3 extends over 17 amino acids. The V gene's germline CDR1 is MDHEN and CDR2 SYDVKM.

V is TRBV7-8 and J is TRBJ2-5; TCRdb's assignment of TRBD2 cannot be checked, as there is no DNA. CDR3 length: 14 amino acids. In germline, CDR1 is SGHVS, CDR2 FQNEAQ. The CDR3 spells CASSLEASGGSPYF.